This T cell receptor (beta chain) stems from a study of T cells after yellow fever vaccination. Study summary: With SMART-Seq v4 Ultra Low Input, the fractions containing low cell numbers were prepared. General study points: Peaking on day 5 versus 15, the secondary response was faster but weaker.

Germline CDR1 and CDR2: MNHEY and SMNVEV (reference sequence). V was pared by 7 bases and J by 9 bases, with 19 bases between. CDR3 length equals 14 residues. Production of TCR cDNA was by 5'RACE template switching, which also added a universal primer site and UMIs. TCRdb fed the 5' RACE reads into MiXCR, producing one record per CDR3 protein. The sample has over 300,000 distinct CDR3 sequences, over 4% seen once. In regard to this clonotype: Its specificity is unknown. A read error may be the cause here, since a much bigger clone is one base away.

Sequenced material: PBMCs, taken 5 days after the yellow fever booster vaccination. This TCR came from a young man who received the YFV17D yellow fever vaccine. This chain joins TRBV27 and TRBJ2-1, with D perhaps TRBD1 (6 bases). CDR3 amino acids: CASIAGTPFIEQFF. For the CDR3, the DNA is TGTGCCAGCATCGCCGGGACACCCTTCATTGAGCAGTTCTTC.